These T cell receptor beta chains were read from a single sample in a study of T cell responses to AZD1222 COVID-19 vaccine. Method: immunoSEQ multiplex PCR; TCRdb's copy keeps in-frame clones and lacks some. The repertoire consists of fewer than 150,000 clones, with over 85% occurring once and the leading ten covering approximately 3.1%. The specimen comprised peripheral blood, sampled on day 0 of AZD1222 vaccination. The source is an adult in good health. CDR3s include the opening cysteine and the closing phenylalanine or tryptophan. Fields, in order: J gene, V gene, CDR3 protein.

TRBJ2-7 TRBV10-3 CAISEPGTSRVEQYF
TRBJ2-7 TRBV18 CASSVGAPLSYEQYF
TRBJ1-2 TRBV2 CASSLPGGNYGYTF
TRBJ2-1 TRBV6-5 CASSSVYSYNEQFF
TRBJ2-3 TRBV5-1 CASSLTSGGDTQYF
TRBJ1-3 TRBV7-8 CASSPSAGFHGNTIYF
TRBJ1-2 TRBV19 CASSYRANYGYTF
TRBJ1-1 TRBV3-1/TRBV3-2 CASSQGGGNTEAFF
TRBJ2-5 TRBV5-1 CASSLLPSGREETQYF
TRBJ1-1 TRBV2 CASSAGNPNTEAFF
TRBJ1-4 TRBV29-1 CSAEGTGNEKLFF
TRBJ2-5 TRBV5-1 CASSLAGTGRETQYF
TRBJ2-1 TRBV5-8 CASSLGRVGNEQFF
TRBJ2-2 TRBV7-9 CASSSSFLAGELFF
TRBJ1-5 TRBV6-5 CASGGQGQPQHF
TRBJ1-5 TRBV10-3 CATGTVEGDYGDQPQHF
TRBJ2-7 TRBV5-5 CASGQGAWEQYF
TRBJ1-6 TRBV5-6 CASSHRGPRSPLHF
TRBJ2-7 TRBV28 CASRPRLTPTYEQYF
TRBJ1-4 TRBV30 CAWRSTGVQKLFF
TRBJ1-1 TRBV27 CASSLFRTGKGAEAFF